The 6 T cell receptor beta chains below all came from one sample that was sequenced in a study of T cells in localized non-small cell lung cancer. Generated by immunoSEQ multiplex PCR, the TCRdb table keeps only in-frame clones and is missing some. The sample lists some 25,000 clones, more than 85% occurring once. The input for sequencing was peripheral blood, taken before any cancer treatment. The receptor set was obtained from a man aged 35-75 years with stage III squamous cell lung carcinoma.

This clone was counted only a few times. The chain joins TRBV5-1 to TRBJ2-7, with 8 positions matching TRBD2. Looked up from germline, CDR1 is SGHRS and CDR2 is YFSETQ. The CDR3 runs to 15 residues. V lost 0 bases and J lost 4; bases outside the gene matches: 6. The CDR3 loop is CASSLAAGTSYEQYF. As DNA, the CDR3 is TGCGCCAGCAGCTTGGCAGCCGGGACTAGTTACGAGCAGTACTTC.

The rearrangement joins TRBV6-6 to TRBJ1-1, with D unresolved. CDR3 length: 13 residues. Per germline, CDR1 MNHNY and CDR2 SVGAGI (reference sequence). Trimming removed 6 bases from V and 6 bases from J, with 14 bases in between. The CDR3 DNA follows: TGTGCCAGCAGCAGCGGTCAGGTCTCTGAAGCTTTCTTT. This gives the protein CASSSGQVSEAFF.

This clone has just one count. The chain links TRBV9 to TRBJ2-1; 9 positions agree with TRBD2. V lost 2 bases and J lost 0; bases outside the gene matches: 3. This CDR3 comprises 16 residues. CDR1 and CDR2 (germline): SGDLS, YYNGEE. The CDR3 loop is CASSVLSGSSYNEQFF. The CDR3 region has the DNA TGTGCCAGCAGCGTTCTTAGCGGGAGCTCCTACAATGAGCAGTTCTTC.

This clone appeared once. The chain combines TRBV2 with TRBJ2-1; TRBD2 aligns across 14 bases. There are 13 residues in the CDR3. V lost 5 bases, J lost 16 bases, and 7 bases stayed unmatched. The germline V gene encodes CDR1 SNHLY and CDR2 FYNNEI. The CDR3 coding sequence is TGTGCCAGCAGTCTCGGACTAGCGGGGGGCCTTTTCTTC. Its protein is CASSLGLAGGLFF. The whole variable domain, filled in from reference TRBV2 and TRBJ2-1, reads EPEVTQTPSHQVTQMGQEVILRCVPISNHLYFYWYRQILGQKVEFLVSFYNNEISEKSEIFDDQFSVERPDGSNFTLKIRSTKLEDSAMYFCASSLGLAGGLFFGPGTRLTVL.

J is TRBJ1-1 and V is TRBV19; TRBD1 matches 12 bases. Germline V gene sequence: CDR1 LNHDA, CDR2 SQIVND (reference sequence). V was clipped by 0 bases and J by 8 bases; unmatched bases: 4. The CDR3 is 15 amino acids. The chain's CDR3 is CASSIDHGTGGEAFF. In DNA form, the CDR3 reads TGTGCCAGTAGTATAGATCACGGGACAGGGGGCGAAGCTTTCTTT.

This rearrangement joins TRBV5-1 to TRBJ1-1; no firm D call. Trimming cost V 0 bases and J 1 base, with 10 bases left between them. This CDR3 spans 15 amino acids. Per the germline V gene, CDR1 is SGHRS and CDR2 is YFSETQ. CDR3 sequence: CASSLDSIGNTEAFF. As DNA, the CDR3 is TGCGCCAGCAGCTTGGACTCTATAGGGAACACTGAAGCTTTCTTT.